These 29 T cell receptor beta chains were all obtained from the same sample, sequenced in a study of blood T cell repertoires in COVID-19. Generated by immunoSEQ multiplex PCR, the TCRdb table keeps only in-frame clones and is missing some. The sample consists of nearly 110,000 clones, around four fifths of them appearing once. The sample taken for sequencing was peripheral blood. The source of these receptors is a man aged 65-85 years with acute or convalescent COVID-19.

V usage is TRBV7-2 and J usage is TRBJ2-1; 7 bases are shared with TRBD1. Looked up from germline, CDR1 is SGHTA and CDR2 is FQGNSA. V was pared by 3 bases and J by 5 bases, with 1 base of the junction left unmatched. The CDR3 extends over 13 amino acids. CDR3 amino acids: CASSFGQDNEQFF. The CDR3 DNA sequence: TGTGCCAGCAGCTTCGGACAGGACAATGAGCAGTTCTTC.

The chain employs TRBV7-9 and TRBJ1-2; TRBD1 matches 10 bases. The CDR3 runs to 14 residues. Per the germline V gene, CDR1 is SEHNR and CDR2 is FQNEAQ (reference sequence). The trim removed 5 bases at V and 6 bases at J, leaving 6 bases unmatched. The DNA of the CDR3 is TGTGCCAGCAGCCCCCAGGGGACAGGGGATGGCTACACCTTC. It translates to CASSPQGTGDGYTF.

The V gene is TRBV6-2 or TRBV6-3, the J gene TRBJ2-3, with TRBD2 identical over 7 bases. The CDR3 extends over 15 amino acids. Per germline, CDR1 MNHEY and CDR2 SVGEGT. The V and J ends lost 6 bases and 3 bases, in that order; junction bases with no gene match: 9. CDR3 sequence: CASSPGLVRTDTQYF. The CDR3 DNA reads TGTGCCAGCAGCCCAGGACTAGTGAGGACAGATACGCAGTATTTT.

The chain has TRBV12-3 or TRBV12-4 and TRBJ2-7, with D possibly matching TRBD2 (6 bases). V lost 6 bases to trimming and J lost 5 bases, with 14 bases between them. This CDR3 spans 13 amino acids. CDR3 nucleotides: TGTGCCAGCAGGCGTCAATGGAGGGACGAGCAGTACTTC. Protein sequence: CASRRQWRDEQYF.

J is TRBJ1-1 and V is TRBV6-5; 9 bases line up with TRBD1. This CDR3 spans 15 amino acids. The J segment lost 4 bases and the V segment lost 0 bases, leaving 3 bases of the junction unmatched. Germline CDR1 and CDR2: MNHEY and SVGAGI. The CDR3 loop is CASSYSGTGPTEAFF. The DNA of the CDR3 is TGTGCCAGCAGTTACTCGGGGACAGGGCCCACTGAAGCTTTCTTT.

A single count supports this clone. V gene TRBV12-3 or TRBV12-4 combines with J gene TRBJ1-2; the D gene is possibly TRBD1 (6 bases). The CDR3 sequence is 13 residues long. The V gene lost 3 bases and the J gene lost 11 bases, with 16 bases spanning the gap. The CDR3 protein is CASSLTGLRGYTF. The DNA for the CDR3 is TGTGCCAGCAGTTTGACAGGTCTGAGAGGGTACACCTTC.

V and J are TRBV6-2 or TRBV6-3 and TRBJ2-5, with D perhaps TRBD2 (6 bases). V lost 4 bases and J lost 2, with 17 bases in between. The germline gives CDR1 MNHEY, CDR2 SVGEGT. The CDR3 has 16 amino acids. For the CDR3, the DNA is TGTGCCAGCAGTTCCTTCGGGACTCGCCTTCAAGAGACCCAGTACTTC. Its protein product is CASSSFGTRLQETQYF.

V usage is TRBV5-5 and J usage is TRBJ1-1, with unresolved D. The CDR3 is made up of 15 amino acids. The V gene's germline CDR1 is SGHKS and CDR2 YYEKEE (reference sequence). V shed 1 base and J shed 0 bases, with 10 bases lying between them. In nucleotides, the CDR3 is TGTGCCAGCAGCTTGTTGCGGATAATGAACACTGAAGCTTTCTTT. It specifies CASSLLRIMNTEAFF.

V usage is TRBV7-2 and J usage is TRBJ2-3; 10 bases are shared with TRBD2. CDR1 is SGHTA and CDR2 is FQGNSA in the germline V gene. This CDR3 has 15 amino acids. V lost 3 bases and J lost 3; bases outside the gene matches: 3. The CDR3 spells CASSFTAGGTDTQYF. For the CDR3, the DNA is TGTGCCAGCAGCTTCACAGCGGGGGGGACAGATACGCAGTATTTT.

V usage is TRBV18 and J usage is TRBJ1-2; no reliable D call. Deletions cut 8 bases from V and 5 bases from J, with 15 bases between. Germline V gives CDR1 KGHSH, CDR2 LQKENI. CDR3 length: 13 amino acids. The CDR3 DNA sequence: TGTGCCAGCGTGGGAGCCACTCAGTATGGCTACACCTTC. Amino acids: CASVGATQYGYTF.

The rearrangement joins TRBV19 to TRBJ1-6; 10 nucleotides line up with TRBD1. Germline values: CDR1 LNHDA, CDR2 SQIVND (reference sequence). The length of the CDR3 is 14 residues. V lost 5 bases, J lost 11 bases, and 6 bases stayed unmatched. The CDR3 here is CASSDRDRGPPLHF. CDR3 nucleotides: TGTGCCAGTAGTGACCGGGACAGGGGCCCACCCCTCCACTTT.

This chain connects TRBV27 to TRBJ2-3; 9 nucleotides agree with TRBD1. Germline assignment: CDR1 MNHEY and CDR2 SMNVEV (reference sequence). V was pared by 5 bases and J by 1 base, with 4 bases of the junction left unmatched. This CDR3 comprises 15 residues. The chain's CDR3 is CASSPRTGGTDTQYF. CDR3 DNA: TGTGCCAGCAGTCCTAGGACAGGGGGCACAGATACGCAGTATTTT.

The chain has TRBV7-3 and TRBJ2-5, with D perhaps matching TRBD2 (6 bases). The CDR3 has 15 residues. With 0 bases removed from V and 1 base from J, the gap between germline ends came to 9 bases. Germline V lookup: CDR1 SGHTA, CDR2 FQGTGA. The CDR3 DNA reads TGTGCCAGCAGCTTAACTGGAGGGTCCCAAGAGACCCAGTACTTC. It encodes CASSLTGGSQETQYF.

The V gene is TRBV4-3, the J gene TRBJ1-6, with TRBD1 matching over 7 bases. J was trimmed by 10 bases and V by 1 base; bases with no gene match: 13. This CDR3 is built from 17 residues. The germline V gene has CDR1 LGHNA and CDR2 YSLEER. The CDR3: CASSQASTGSGGSPLHF. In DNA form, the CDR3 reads TGCGCCAGCAGCCAAGCCTCGACAGGGAGTGGAGGGTCACCCCTCCACTTT.

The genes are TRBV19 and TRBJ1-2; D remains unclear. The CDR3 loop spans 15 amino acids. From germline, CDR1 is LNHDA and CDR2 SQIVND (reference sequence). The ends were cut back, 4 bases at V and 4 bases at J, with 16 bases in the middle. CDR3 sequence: CASSRRELTLYGYTF. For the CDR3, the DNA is TGTGCCAGTAGTAGGAGAGAGTTGACTCTCTATGGCTACACCTTC.

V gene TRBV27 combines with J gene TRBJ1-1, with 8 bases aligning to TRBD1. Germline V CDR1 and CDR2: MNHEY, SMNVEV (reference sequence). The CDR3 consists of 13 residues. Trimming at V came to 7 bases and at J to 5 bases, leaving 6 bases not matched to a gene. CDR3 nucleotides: TGTGCCAGCACCGGACAGGGTGTGACTGAAGCTTTCTTT. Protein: CASTGQGVTEAFF.

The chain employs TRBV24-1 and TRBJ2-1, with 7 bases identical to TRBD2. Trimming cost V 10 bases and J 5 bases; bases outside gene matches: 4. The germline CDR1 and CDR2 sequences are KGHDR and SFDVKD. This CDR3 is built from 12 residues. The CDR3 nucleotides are TGTGCCACATCCCGGGGGGACAATGAGCAGTTCTTC. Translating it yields CATSRGDNEQFF.

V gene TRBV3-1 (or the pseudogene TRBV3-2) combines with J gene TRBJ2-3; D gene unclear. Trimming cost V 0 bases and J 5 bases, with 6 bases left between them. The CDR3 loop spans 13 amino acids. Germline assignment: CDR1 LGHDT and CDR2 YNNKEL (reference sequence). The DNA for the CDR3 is TGTGCCAGCAGCCAAGATTCGGGAGATACGCAGTATTTT. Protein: CASSQDSGDTQYF.

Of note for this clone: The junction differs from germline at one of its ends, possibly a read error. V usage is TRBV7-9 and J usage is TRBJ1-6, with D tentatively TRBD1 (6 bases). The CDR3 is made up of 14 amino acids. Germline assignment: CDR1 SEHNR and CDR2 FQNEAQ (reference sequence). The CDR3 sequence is CASTLQGEGSPLHF. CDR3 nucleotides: TGTGCCAGCACCTTACAGGGTGAAGGGTCACCCCTCCACTTT.

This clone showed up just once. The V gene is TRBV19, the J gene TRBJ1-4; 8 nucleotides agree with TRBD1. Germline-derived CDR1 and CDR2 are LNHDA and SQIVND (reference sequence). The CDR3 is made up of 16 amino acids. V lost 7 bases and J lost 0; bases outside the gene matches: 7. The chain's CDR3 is CASTRQGTTTNEKLFF. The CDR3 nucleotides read TGTGCCAGTACAAGACAGGGGACCACAACTAATGAAAAACTGTTTTTT.

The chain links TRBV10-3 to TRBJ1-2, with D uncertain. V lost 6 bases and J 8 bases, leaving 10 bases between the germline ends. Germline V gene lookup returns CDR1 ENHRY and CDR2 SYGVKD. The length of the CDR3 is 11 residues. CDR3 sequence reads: CAISGREGYTF. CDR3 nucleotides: TGTGCCATCAGCGGGAGGGAGGGCTACACCTTC.

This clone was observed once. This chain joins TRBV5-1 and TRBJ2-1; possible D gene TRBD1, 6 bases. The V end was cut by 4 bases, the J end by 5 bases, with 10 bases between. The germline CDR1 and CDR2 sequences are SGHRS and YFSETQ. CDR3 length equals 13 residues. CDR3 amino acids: CASSATGNNEQFF. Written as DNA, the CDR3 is TGCGCCAGCAGCGCCACAGGGAACAATGAGCAGTTCTTC.

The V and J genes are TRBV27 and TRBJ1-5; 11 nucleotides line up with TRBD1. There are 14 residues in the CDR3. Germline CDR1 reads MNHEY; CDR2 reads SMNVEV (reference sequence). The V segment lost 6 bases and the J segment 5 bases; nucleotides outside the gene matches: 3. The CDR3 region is CASRGTGGYQPQHF. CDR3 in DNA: TGTGCCAGCAGAGGGACAGGGGGATATCAGCCCCAGCATTTT.

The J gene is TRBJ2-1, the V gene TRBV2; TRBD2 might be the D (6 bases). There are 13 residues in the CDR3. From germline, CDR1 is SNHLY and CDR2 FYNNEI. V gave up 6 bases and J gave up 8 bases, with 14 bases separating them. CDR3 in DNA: TGTGCCAGCAGCCTCTCTAGCGTCCATGAGCAGTTCTTC. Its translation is CASSLSSVHEQFF.

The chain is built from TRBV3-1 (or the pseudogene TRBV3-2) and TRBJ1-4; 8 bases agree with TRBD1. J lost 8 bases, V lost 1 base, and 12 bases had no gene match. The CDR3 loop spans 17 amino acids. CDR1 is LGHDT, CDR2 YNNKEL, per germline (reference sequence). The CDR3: CASSQGAAGTGGEKLFF. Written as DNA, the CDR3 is TGTGCCAGCAGCCAAGGGGCGGCCGGGACAGGAGGCGAAAAACTGTTTTTT.

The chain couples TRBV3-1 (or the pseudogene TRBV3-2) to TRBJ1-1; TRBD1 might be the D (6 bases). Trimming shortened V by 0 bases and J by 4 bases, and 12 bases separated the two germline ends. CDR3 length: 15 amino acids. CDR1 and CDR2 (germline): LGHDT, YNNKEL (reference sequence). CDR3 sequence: CASSQEWGRVTEAFF. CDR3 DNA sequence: TGTGCCAGCAGCCAAGAATGGGGGCGAGTCACTGAAGCTTTCTTT.

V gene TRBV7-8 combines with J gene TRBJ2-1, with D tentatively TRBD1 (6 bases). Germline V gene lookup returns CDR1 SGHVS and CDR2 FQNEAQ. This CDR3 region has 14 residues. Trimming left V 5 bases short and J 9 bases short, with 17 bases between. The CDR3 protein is CASSLYLTGTEQFF. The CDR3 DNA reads TGTGCCAGCAGCCTTTATTTAACAGGGACTGAGCAGTTCTTC.

CDR3 DNA sequence: TGTGCCAGCAGCTTGACGGTAGGACAGGAGGGCAATCAGCCCCAGCATTTT. Translating it yields CASSLTVGQEGNQPQHF. The chain has TRBV5-6 and TRBJ1-5; 7 nucleotides match TRBD1. Germline V lookup: CDR1 SGHDT, CDR2 YYEEEE. This CDR3 is built from 17 residues. V lost 1 base and J lost 2; bases outside the gene matches: 9.

For the CDR3, the DNA is TGTGCCAGCAGCCAAGACCCCCGGGGCTACACCTTC. It specifies CASSQDPRGYTF. The V call is TRBV3-1 (or the pseudogene TRBV3-2), the J call TRBJ1-2; the D is unclear. Per germline, CDR1 LGHDT and CDR2 YNNKEL (reference sequence). The CDR3 covers 12 residues. The V gene lost 0 bases and the J gene lost 8 bases, with 7 bases spanning the gap.